A selection of T cell receptor beta chains follows, all from one sample in a study of PD-1 blockade in classical Hodgkin lymphoma. The data were produced by immunoSEQ multiplex PCR, yet TCRdb's version contains in-frame clones alone and is incomplete. The sample has fewer than 110,000 clones; more than 85% are singletons. The sequencing used peripheral blood mononuclear cells (PBMCs), collected before the second cycle of nivolumab. The source is a human donor with classical Hodgkin lymphoma. Both conserved end residues are part of each CDR3. Each record gives: V gene, D gene, J gene, clone size, CDR3 DNA, CDR3 protein. The D gene is left open where the match is weak. Where a row states a size, it is once, few, many or the class of an expanded clone; other rows omit it.

v_gene: TRBV6-1
d_gene: NA
j_gene: TRBJ2-7
abundance: NA
CDR3nt: TGTGCCAGCAGTGAATGGTTGGGGGGCCAGGAGCACTACGAGCAGTACTTC
CDR3aa: CASSEWLGGQEHYEQYF

v_gene: TRBV19
d_gene: NA
j_gene: TRBJ2-7
abundance: NA
CDR3nt: TGTGCCAGTGGACACTCGGGGGCCTACGAGCAGTACTTC
CDR3aa: CASGHSGAYEQYF

v_gene: TRBV7-2
d_gene: NA
j_gene: TRBJ2-3
abundance: NA
CDR3nt: TGTGCCAGCAGCCTAGATAGCACAGATACGCAGTATTTT
CDR3aa: CASSLDSTDTQYF

v_gene: TRBV6-6
d_gene: NA
j_gene: TRBJ2-1
abundance: once
CDR3nt: TGTGCCAGCAGTCCATTTACAGGGTCGGTCTACAATGAGCAGTTCTTC
CDR3aa: CASSPFTGSVYNEQFF

v_gene: TRBV15
d_gene: NA
j_gene: TRBJ1-1
abundance: NA
CDR3nt: TGTGCCACCAGCAGGGAGAACAGGCTTAACACTGAAGCTTTCTTT
CDR3aa: CATSRENRLNTEAFF

v_gene: TRBV5-1
d_gene: NA
j_gene: TRBJ2-7
abundance: NA
CDR3nt: TGCGCCAGCAGCTGGTCCCTAGGTTCCGAGCAGTACTTC
CDR3aa: CASSWSLGSEQYF

v_gene: TRBV9
d_gene: NA
j_gene: TRBJ1-2
abundance: NA
CDR3nt: TGTGCCAGCAGCGTAGGTACGGACGTTTACTATGGCTACACCTTC
CDR3aa: CASSVGTDVYYGYTF

v_gene: TRBV19
d_gene: TRBD1
j_gene: TRBJ1-5
abundance: NA
CDR3nt: TGTGCCAGTAGACGGGACAGGGTCGGTCAGCCCCAGCATTTT
CDR3aa: CASRRDRVGQPQHF

v_gene: TRBV7-2
d_gene: NA
j_gene: TRBJ2-7
abundance: NA
CDR3nt: TGTGCCAGCAGCATTGGGGGGATTCAATCCTACGAGCAGTACTTC
CDR3aa: CASSIGGIQSYEQYF

v_gene: TRBV9
d_gene: NA
j_gene: TRBJ1-3
abundance: NA
CDR3nt: TGTGCCAGCAGCGTAGGTAGAGACACCATATATTTT
CDR3aa: CASSVGRDTIYF

v_gene: TRBV10-3
d_gene: TRBD2
j_gene: TRBJ2-3
abundance: NA
CDR3nt: TGTGCCATCAGTTTAGCGGGGGGGGGCACAGATACGCAGTATTTT
CDR3aa: CAISLAGGGTDTQYF

v_gene: TRBV6-5
d_gene: NA
j_gene: TRBJ2-7
abundance: NA
CDR3nt: TGTGCCAGCAGTTACAACGGGAACAGTGTCTACGAGCAGTACTTC
CDR3aa: CASSYNGNSVYEQYF

v_gene: TRBV19
d_gene: TRBD2
j_gene: TRBJ2-1
abundance: NA
CDR3nt: TGTGCCAGTAGTGCCCGCGGTAGCGGGGTTTTCAATGAGCAGTTCTTC
CDR3aa: CASSARGSGVFNEQFF

v_gene: TRBV7-8
d_gene: NA
j_gene: TRBJ2-7
abundance: NA
CDR3nt: TGTGCCAGCAGCTTAGGAGGGGCTGAGCAGTACTTC
CDR3aa: CASSLGGAEQYF

v_gene: TRBV7-2
d_gene: NA
j_gene: TRBJ1-1
abundance: NA
CDR3nt: TGTGCCAGCAGCTTAGCGTCCCTAGGGACTGAAGCTTTCTTT
CDR3aa: CASSLASLGTEAFF

v_gene: TRBV7-2
d_gene: NA
j_gene: TRBJ1-3
abundance: NA
CDR3nt: TGTGCCAGCAGCCGCCTTCGCGGGGGCACCCAGAGCTCTGGAAACACCATATATTTT
CDR3aa: CASSRLRGGTQSSGNTIYF

v_gene: TRBV4-1
d_gene: NA
j_gene: TRBJ2-1
abundance: NA
CDR3nt: TGCGCCAGCAGCCAAGATTCGAGGTGGAGGGGCAATGAGCAGTTCTTC
CDR3aa: CASSQDSRWRGNEQFF

v_gene: TRBV6-6
d_gene: NA
j_gene: TRBJ2-7
abundance: NA
CDR3nt: TGTGCCAGCAGTTATTCGTCCAGGAACTCCTACGAGCAGTACTTC
CDR3aa: CASSYSSRNSYEQYF

v_gene: TRBV6-5
d_gene: NA
j_gene: TRBJ2-3
abundance: NA
CDR3nt: TGTGCCAGCAGTTACGGCCAATGGAGCACAGATACGCAGTATTTT
CDR3aa: CASSYGQWSTDTQYF

v_gene: TRBV6-5
d_gene: TRBD1
j_gene: TRBJ1-2
abundance: once
CDR3nt: TGTGCCAGCAGACTTGACAGGGCCGAGAGAGGCTACACCTTC
CDR3aa: CASRLDRAERGYTF

v_gene: TRBV6-5
d_gene: NA
j_gene: TRBJ1-1
abundance: NA
CDR3nt: TGTGCCAGCAGTTCCCGTTCCGGGGCGGGCGCTTTCTTT
CDR3aa: CASSSRSGAGAFF

v_gene: TRBV5-1
d_gene: NA
j_gene: TRBJ2-5
abundance: NA
CDR3nt: TGCGCCAGCAGCTTAGCCGGAAGAGAGACCCAGTACTTC
CDR3aa: CASSLAGRETQYF

v_gene: TRBV2
d_gene: NA
j_gene: TRBJ1-4
abundance: NA
CDR3nt: TGTGCCAGCAGCAAGTCCTATACAACTAATGAAAAACTGTTTTTT
CDR3aa: CASSKSYTTNEKLFF

v_gene: TRBV12-5
d_gene: TRBD1
j_gene: TRBJ2-7
abundance: NA
CDR3nt: TGTGCTAGTGGTTTGGTACTACAGGGGCCCGTCGAGCAGTACTTC
CDR3aa: CASGLVLQGPVEQYF

v_gene: TRBV5-1
d_gene: TRBD2
j_gene: TRBJ2-1
abundance: NA
CDR3nt: TGCGCCAGCAGCTGGGGACTAGCGGGGGGCAAGTACAATGAGCAGTTCTTC
CDR3aa: CASSWGLAGGKYNEQFF

v_gene: TRBV6-6
d_gene: TRBD1
j_gene: TRBJ2-7
abundance: NA
CDR3nt: TGTGCCAGCAGTGACCCAGGGGACAGGGAATACGAGCAGTACTTC
CDR3aa: CASSDPGDREYEQYF

v_gene: TRBV4-2
d_gene: NA
j_gene: TRBJ2-5
abundance: NA
CDR3nt: TGTGCCAGCAGCCGTCTCGAGGGGGGTCCAGAGACCCAGTACTTC
CDR3aa: CASSRLEGGPETQYF

v_gene: TRBV28
d_gene: TRBD2
j_gene: TRBJ2-1
abundance: NA
CDR3nt: TGTGCCAGCAGATTCAGGGAGCGGGGGGGCCCGCATGAGCAGTTCTTC
CDR3aa: CASRFRERGGPHEQFF

v_gene: TRBV7-8
d_gene: NA
j_gene: TRBJ1-5
abundance: NA
CDR3nt: TGTGCCAGCAGCCTCCTGAGTAATCAGCCCCAGCATTTT
CDR3aa: CASSLLSNQPQHF

v_gene: TRBV19
d_gene: NA
j_gene: TRBJ2-2
abundance: NA
CDR3nt: TGTGCCAGTAGGGCTAGGGGAGCCGGGGAGCTGTTTTTT
CDR3aa: CASRARGAGELFF

v_gene: TRBV11-2
d_gene: TRBD2
j_gene: TRBJ2-3
abundance: NA
CDR3nt: TGTGCCAGCAGCTCACCGGGACTAGGGGATACGCAGTATTTT
CDR3aa: CASSSPGLGDTQYF

v_gene: TRBV7-8
d_gene: NA
j_gene: TRBJ2-2
abundance: few
CDR3nt: TGTGCCAGCAGCTCCCACTATTACACCGGGGAGCTGTTTTTT
CDR3aa: CASSSHYYTGELFF

v_gene: TRBV7-2
d_gene: NA
j_gene: TRBJ2-7
abundance: NA
CDR3nt: TGTGCCAGCAGCTTAGGAGTCAATTGGGACTTC
CDR3aa: CASSLGVNWDF

v_gene: TRBV28
d_gene: TRBD1
j_gene: TRBJ1-1
abundance: NA
CDR3nt: TGTGCCAGCAGGCGGACAGGGAAAGGAAACACTGAAGCTTTCTTT
CDR3aa: CASRRTGKGNTEAFF

v_gene: TRBV7-9
d_gene: TRBD1
j_gene: TRBJ2-7
abundance: NA
CDR3nt: TGTGCCAGCAGTTCCGTAAGGGACAGGGACTACGAGCAGTACTTC
CDR3aa: CASSSVRDRDYEQYF

v_gene: TRBV18
d_gene: NA
j_gene: TRBJ1-5
abundance: NA
CDR3nt: TGTGCCAGCTCACCCGACTACGATCAGCCCCAGCATTTT
CDR3aa: CASSPDYDQPQHF

v_gene: TRBV7-6
d_gene: NA
j_gene: TRBJ1-1
abundance: NA
CDR3nt: TGTGCCAGCAGTCTTAGAGAGATCACCGAAGCTTTCTTT
CDR3aa: CASSLREITEAFF

v_gene: TRBV28
d_gene: TRBD1
j_gene: TRBJ2-7
abundance: NA
CDR3nt: TGTGCCAGCAGCCTACGACAGGGGGTAATCCACGAGCAGTACTTC
CDR3aa: CASSLRQGVIHEQYF

v_gene: TRBV6-5
d_gene: NA
j_gene: TRBJ2-7
abundance: NA
CDR3nt: TGTGCCAGCAGTTCTGGGCACGAGCAGTACTTC
CDR3aa: CASSSGHEQYF

v_gene: TRBV4-2
d_gene: NA
j_gene: TRBJ1-1
abundance: NA
CDR3nt: TGTGCCAGCAGCCAAGATAGGGGGGGGAACACTGAAGCTTTCTTT
CDR3aa: CASSQDRGGNTEAFF

v_gene: TRBV28
d_gene: NA
j_gene: TRBJ1-2
abundance: NA
CDR3nt: TGTGCCAGCAGTTTTGGGGCTCGTAACTATGGCTACACCTTC
CDR3aa: CASSFGARNYGYTF

v_gene: TRBV13
d_gene: NA
j_gene: TRBJ1-4
abundance: NA
CDR3nt: TGTGCCAGCAGCTTTGACAGGAATGAAAAACTGTTTTTT
CDR3aa: CASSFDRNEKLFF

v_gene: TRBV7-9
d_gene: NA
j_gene: TRBJ2-1
abundance: NA
CDR3nt: TGTGCCAGCAGCTTAACGAAATCCTACAATGAGCAGTTCTTC
CDR3aa: CASSLTKSYNEQFF

v_gene: TRBV21-1
d_gene: NA
j_gene: TRBJ1-6
abundance: once
CDR3nt: TGTGCCAGCAGCATACACAGGGGGCGCTCATCATATTATGATTCACCCCTCCACTTT
CDR3aa: CASSIHRGRSSYYDSPLHF

v_gene: TRBV4-3
d_gene: NA
j_gene: TRBJ2-1
abundance: NA
CDR3nt: TGCGCCAGCAGCCTGGACTCCTACAATGAGCAGTTCTTC
CDR3aa: CASSLDSYNEQFF

v_gene: TRBV6-6
d_gene: TRBD2
j_gene: TRBJ2-3
abundance: NA
CDR3nt: TGTGCCAGCAGTTACGGGGCGGGGGTTAAGACAGATACGCAGTATTTT
CDR3aa: CASSYGAGVKTDTQYF

v_gene: TRBV19
d_gene: TRBD1
j_gene: TRBJ1-1
abundance: once
CDR3nt: TGTGCCAGTAGTATGTACAGGGGAGGAGTACCTGAAGCTTTCTTT
CDR3aa: CASSMYRGGVPEAFF

v_gene: TRBV28
d_gene: NA
j_gene: TRBJ1-3
abundance: NA
CDR3nt: TGTGCCAGCAGTTTATTAGGGGCTGGAAACACCATATATTTT
CDR3aa: CASSLLGAGNTIYF

v_gene: TRBV5-1
d_gene: NA
j_gene: TRBJ2-3
abundance: NA
CDR3nt: TGCGCCAGCAGCTTGGGGGGGGCCACCGGGACAGATACGCAGTATTTT
CDR3aa: CASSLGGATGTDTQYF

v_gene: TRBV6-5
d_gene: TRBD1
j_gene: TRBJ1-2
abundance: NA
CDR3nt: TGTGCCAGCAGTTCCCAGGGGGGGAGCGATGGCTACACCTTC
CDR3aa: CASSSQGGSDGYTF

v_gene: TRBV10-3
d_gene: NA
j_gene: TRBJ1-5
abundance: NA
CDR3nt: TGTGCCATCAGTGGGACAGCAAAGAATCAGCCCCAGCATTTT
CDR3aa: CAISGTAKNQPQHF

v_gene: TRBV6-1
d_gene: NA
j_gene: TRBJ2-5
abundance: NA
CDR3nt: TGTGCCAGCAGTGACGGGGGCAGCCAAGAGACCCAGTACTTC
CDR3aa: CASSDGGSQETQYF

v_gene: TRBV7-2
d_gene: NA
j_gene: TRBJ1-1
abundance: NA
CDR3nt: TGTGCCAGCAGCTCGGCTTTCTTT
CDR3aa: CASSSAFF

v_gene: TRBV6-1
d_gene: NA
j_gene: TRBJ1-2
abundance: NA
CDR3nt: TGTGCCAGCAGTGTTGACAGAAACTATGGCTACACCTTC
CDR3aa: CASSVDRNYGYTF

v_gene: TRBV4-3
d_gene: NA
j_gene: TRBJ1-2
abundance: NA
CDR3nt: TGCGCCAGCAGCCAAGACGTCGGTGCGGGGCAGGGCTATGGCTACACCTTC
CDR3aa: CASSQDVGAGQGYGYTF

v_gene: TRBV5-4
d_gene: NA
j_gene: TRBJ2-5
abundance: NA
CDR3nt: TGTGCCAGCAGCTTGTTGACCTATTACTCCCAGGGAGAGACCCAGTACTTC
CDR3aa: CASSLLTYYSQGETQYF

v_gene: TRBV7-3
d_gene: NA
j_gene: TRBJ2-7
abundance: NA
CDR3nt: TGTGCCAGCAGCTTAAGGTTGGTTACAGGTGCTTCCTACGAGCAGTACTTC
CDR3aa: CASSLRLVTGASYEQYF